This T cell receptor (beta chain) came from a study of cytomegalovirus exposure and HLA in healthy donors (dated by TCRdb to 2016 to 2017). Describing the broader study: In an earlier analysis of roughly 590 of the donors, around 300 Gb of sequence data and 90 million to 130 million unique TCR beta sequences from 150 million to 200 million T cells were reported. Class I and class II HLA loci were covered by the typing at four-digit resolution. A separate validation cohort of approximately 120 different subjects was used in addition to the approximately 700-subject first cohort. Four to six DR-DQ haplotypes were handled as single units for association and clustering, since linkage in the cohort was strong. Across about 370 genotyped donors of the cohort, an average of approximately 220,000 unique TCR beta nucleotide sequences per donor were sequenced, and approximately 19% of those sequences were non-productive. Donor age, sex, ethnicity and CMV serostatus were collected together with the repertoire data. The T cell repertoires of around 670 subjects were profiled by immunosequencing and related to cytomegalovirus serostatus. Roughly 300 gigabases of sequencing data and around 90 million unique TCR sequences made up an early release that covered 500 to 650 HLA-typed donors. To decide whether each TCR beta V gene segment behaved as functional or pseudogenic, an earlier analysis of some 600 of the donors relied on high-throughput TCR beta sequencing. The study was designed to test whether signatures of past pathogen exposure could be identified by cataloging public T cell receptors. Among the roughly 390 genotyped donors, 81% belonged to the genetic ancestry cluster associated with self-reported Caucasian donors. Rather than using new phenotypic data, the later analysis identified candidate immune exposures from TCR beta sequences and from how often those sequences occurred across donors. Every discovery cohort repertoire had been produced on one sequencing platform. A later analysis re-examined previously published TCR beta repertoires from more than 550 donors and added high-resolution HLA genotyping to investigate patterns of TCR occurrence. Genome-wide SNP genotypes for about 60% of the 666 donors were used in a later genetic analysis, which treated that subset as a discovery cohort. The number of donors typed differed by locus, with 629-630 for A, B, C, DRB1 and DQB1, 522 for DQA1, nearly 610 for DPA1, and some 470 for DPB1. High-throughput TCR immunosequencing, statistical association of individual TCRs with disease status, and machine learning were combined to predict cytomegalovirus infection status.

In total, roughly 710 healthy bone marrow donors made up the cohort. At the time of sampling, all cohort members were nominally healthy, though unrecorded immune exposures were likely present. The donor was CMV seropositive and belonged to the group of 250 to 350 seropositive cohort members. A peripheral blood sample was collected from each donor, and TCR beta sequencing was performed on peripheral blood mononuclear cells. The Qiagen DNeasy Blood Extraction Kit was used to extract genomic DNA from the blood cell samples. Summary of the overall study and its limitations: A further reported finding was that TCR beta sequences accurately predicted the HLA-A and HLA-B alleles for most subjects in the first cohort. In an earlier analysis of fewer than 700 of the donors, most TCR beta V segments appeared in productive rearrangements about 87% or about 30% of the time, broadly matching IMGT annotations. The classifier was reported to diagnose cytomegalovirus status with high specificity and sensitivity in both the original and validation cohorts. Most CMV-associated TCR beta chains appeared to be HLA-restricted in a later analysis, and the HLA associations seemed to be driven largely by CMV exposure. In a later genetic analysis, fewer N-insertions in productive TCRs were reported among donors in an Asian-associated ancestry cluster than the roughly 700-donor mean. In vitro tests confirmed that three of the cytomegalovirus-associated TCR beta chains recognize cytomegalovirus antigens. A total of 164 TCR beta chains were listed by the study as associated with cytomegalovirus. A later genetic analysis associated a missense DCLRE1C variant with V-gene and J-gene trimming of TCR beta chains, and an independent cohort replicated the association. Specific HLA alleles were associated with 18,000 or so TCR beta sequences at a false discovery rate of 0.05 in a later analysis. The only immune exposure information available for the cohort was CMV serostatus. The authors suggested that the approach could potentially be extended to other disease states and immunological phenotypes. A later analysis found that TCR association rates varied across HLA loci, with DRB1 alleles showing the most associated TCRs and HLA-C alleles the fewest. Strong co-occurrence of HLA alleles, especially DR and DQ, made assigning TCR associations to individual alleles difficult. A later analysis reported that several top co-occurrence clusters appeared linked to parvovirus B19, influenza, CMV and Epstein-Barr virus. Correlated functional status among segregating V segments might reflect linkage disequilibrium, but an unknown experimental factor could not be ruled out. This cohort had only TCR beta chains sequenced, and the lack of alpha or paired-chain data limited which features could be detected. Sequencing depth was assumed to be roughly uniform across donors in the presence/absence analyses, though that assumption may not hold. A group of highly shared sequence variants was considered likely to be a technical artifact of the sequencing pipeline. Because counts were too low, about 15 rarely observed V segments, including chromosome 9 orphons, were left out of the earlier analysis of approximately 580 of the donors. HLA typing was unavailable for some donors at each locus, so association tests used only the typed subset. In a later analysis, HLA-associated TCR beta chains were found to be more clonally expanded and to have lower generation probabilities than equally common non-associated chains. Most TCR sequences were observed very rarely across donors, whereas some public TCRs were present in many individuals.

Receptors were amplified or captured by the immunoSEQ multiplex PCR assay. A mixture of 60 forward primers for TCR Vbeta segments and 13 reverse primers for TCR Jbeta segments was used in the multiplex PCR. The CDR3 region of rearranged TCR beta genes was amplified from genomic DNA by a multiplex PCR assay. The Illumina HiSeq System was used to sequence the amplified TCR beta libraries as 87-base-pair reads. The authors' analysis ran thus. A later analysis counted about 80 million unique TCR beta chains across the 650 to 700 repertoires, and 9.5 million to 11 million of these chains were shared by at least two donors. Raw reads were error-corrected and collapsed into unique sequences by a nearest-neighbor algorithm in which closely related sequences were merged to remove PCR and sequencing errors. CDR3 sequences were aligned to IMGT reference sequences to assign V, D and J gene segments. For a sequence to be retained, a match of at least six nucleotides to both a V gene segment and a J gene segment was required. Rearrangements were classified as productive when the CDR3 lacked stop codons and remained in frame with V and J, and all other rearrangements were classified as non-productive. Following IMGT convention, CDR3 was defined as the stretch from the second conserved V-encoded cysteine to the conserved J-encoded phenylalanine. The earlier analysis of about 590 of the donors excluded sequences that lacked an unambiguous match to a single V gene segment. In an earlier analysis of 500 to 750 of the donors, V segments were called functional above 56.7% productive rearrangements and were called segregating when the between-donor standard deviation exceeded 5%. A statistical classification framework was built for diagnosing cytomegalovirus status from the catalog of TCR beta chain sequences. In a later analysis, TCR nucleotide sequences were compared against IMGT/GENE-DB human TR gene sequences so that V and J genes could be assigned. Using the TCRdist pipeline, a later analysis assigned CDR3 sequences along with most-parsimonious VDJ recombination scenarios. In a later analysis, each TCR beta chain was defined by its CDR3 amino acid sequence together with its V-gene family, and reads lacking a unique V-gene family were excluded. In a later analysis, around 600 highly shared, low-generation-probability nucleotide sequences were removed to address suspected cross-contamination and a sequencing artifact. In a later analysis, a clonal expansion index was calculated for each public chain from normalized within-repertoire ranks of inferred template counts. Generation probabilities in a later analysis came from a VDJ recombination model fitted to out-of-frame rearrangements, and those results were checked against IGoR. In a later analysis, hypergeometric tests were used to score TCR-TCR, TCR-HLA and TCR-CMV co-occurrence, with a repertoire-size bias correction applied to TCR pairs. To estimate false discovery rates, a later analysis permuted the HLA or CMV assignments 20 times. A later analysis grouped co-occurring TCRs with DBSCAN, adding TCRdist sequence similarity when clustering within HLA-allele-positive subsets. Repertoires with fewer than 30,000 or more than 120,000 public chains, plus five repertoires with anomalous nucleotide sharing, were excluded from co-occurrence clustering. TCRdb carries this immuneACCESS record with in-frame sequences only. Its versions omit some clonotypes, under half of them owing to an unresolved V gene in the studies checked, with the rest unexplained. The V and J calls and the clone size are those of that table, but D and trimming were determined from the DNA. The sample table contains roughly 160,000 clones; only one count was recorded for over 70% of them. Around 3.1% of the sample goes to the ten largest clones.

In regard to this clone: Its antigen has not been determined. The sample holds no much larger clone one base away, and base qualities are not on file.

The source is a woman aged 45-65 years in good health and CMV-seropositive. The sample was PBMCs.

The sequenced DNA: TGTGCCAGCAGGATTAGCGGGAGCGACTACAATGAGCAGTTCTTC. This gives the protein CASRISGSDYNEQFF. The receptor chain draws on TRBV27 and TRBJ2-1; 9 nucleotides in the junction match TRBD2. The CDR3 sequence holds 15 residues, the cysteine and phenylalanine included. Only the CDR3 region is kept as DNA, spanning 45 bases read in frame from base 1. As encoded in the germline V gene (reference sequence), CDR1 is MNHEY while CDR2 is SMNVEV. Trimming removed 6 bases from V and 3 bases from J; the gene matches leave 6 bases unexplained.